Given below is one T cell receptor (beta chain) in context. Antigen specificity is unknown. Germline loops: CDR1 SEHNR, CDR2 FQNEAQ (reference sequence). The CDR3 has 14 amino acids. V was shortened by 7 bases and J by 0 bases, with 9 bases between the two germline ends. The data are from a study of cytomegalovirus exposure and HLA in healthy donors. As for the study in general: There were about 85 million unique TCRs (from HLA-typed donors) in an early data release. Assignment to the Caucasian-associated ancestry cluster applied to approximately 80% of the approximately 370 genotyped donors. General study results and limits: Being productive about 90% or about 30% of the time was typical of most TCR beta V segments in an earlier analysis.

PCR amplification relied on 60 Vbeta primers (plus 13 Jbeta primers). Sequencing was performed with immunoSEQ multiplex PCR; in TCRdb, only in-frame clones are kept and a portion is missing. The repertoire holds roughly 190,000 clones, with under 85% as singletons. This receptor was identified in a woman aged 45-60 years in good health and CMV-seropositive. Source material: PBMCs. The rearrangement links TRBV7-9 to TRBJ1-4; D is possibly TRBD1 (6 bases). The CDR3 reads CASTPGATNEKLFF. The CDR3 DNA reads as TGTGCCAGCACTCCAGGGGCAACTAATGAAAAACTGTTTTTT.